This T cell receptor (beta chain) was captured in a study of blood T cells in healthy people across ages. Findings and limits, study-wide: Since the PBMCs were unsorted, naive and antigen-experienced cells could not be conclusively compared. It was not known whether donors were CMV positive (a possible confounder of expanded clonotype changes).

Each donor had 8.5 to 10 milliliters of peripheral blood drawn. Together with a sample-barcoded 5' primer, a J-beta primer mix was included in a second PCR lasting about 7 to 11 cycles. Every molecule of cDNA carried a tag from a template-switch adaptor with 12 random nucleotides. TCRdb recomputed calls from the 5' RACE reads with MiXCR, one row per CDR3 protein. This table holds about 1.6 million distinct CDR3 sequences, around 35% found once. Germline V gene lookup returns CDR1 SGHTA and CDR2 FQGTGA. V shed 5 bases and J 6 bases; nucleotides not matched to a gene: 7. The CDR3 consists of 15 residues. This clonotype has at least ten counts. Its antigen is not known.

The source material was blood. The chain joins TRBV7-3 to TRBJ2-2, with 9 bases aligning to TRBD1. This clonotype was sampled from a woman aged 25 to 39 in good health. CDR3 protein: CASSILTGGSGELFF. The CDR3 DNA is TGTGCCAGCAGCATACTGACAGGGGGTTCCGGGGAGCTGTTTTTT.